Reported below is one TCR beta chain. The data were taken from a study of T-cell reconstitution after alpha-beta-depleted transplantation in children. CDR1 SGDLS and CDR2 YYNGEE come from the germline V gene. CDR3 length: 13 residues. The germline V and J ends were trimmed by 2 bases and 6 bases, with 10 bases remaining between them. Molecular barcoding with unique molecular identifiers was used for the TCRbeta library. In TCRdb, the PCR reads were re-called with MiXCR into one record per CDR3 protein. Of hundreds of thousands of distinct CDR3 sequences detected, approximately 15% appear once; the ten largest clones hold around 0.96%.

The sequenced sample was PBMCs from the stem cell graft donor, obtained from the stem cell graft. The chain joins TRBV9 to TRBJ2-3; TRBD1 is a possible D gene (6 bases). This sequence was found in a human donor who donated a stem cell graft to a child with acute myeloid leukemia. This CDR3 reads CASSVTGRDTQYF. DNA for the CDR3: TGTGCCAGCAGCGTGACAGGAAGGGATACGCAGTATTTT.